This T cell receptor (beta chain) was captured in a study of blood T cell repertoires in COVID-19. Across the whole study: Donors in the United States, Italy and Spain gave samples during acute or convalescent COVID-19. Sample material is recorded as cDNA or gDNA derived from T cells, B-cell-depleted T cells, or PBMCs.

Study processing details: Reference gene primer amplification gave estimated nucleated cell counts. TCRdb's copy holds only in-frame clones and misses some; the assay was immunoSEQ multiplex PCR. V and J calls and clone size are copied from that table; D and trimming were computed from the DNA. Of some 20,000 clones in the sample, 86% were seen once. Germline V CDR1 and CDR2: SGHVS, FQNEAQ. Trimming left V 5 bases short and J 0 bases short, with 13 bases between. This CDR3 contains 16 residues. The receptor was derived from a human donor in a cohort sampled during active COVID-19. The sequencing sample was made of peripheral blood. The chain joins TRBV7-8 to TRBJ2-2; D is ambiguous. CDR3 DNA sequence: TGTGCCAGCAGCCCCCCCGGTTCGCCGAACACCGGGGAGCTGTTTTTT. It codes for CASSPPGSPNTGELFF.